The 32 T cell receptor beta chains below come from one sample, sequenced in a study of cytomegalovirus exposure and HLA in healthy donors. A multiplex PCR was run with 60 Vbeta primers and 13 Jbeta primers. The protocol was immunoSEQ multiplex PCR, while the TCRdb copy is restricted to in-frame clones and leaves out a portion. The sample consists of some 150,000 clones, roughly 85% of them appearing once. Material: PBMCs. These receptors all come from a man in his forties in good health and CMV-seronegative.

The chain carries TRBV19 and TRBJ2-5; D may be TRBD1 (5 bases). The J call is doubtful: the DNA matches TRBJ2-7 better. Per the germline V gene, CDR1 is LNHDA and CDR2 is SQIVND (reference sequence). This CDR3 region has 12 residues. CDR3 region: CASSATAYEQYF. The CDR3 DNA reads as TGTGCCAGTAGTGCGACAGCCTACGAGCAGTACTTC.

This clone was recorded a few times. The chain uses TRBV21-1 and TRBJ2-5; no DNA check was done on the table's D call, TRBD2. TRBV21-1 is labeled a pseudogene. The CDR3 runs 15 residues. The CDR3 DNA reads TGTGCCAGCAGCATCGGGATCGGGGGGCAAGAGACCCAGTACTTC. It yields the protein CASSIGIGGQETQYF.

The CDR3 DNA reads TGTGCCAGCAGTGCTTTTCTCTTGAGTACTAATGAAAAACTGTTTTTT. Translation gives CASSAFLLSTNEKLFF. The genes are TRBV2 and TRBJ1-4; D is undetermined. The germline V gene has CDR1 SNHLY and CDR2 FYNNEI. V lost 4 bases, J lost 2 bases, and 14 bases lay in between. The CDR3 has 16 residues.

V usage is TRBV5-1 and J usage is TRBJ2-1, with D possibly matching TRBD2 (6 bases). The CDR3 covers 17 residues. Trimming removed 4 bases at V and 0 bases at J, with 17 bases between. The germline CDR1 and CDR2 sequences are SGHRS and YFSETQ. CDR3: CASSRTLAANSYNEQFF. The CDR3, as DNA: TGCGCCAGCAGCAGGACCTTAGCGGCGAACTCCTACAATGAGCAGTTCTTC.

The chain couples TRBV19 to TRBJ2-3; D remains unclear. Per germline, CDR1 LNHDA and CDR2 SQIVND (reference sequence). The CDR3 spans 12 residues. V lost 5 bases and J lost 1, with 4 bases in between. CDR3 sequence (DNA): TGTGCCAGTAGTCGGGGCACAGATACGCAGTATTTT. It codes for CASSRGTDTQYF. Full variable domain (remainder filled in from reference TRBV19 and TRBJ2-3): DGGITQSPKYLFRKEGQNVTLSCEQNLNHDAMYWYRQDPGQGLRLIYYSQIVNDFQKGDIAEGYSVSREKKESFPLTVTSAQKNPTAFYLCASSRGTDTQYFGPGTRLTVL.

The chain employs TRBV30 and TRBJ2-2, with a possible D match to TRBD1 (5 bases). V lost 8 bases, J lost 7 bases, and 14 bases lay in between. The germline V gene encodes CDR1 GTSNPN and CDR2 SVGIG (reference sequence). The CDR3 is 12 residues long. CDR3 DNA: TGTGCCCGACTCCAGGGATTCGGGGAGCTGTTTTTT. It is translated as CARLQGFGELFF.

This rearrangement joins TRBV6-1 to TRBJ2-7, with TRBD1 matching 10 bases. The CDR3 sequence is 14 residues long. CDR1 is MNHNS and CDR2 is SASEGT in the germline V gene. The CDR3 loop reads CACVRTGGSYEQYF. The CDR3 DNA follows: TGTGCTTGCGTCCGGACAGGGGGGTCCTACGAGCAGTACTTC.

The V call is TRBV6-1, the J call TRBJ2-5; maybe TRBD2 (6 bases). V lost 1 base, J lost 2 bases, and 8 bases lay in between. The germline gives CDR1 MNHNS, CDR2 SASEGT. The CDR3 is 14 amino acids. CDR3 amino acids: CASSEGRVQETQYF. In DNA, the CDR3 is TGTGCCAGCAGTGAAGGGAGGGTTCAAGAGACCCAGTACTTC.

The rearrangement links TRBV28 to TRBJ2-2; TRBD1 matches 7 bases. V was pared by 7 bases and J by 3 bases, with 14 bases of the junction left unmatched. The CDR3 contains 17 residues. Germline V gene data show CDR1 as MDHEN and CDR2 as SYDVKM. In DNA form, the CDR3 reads TGTGCCAGCAAACGAAAAACCAGGGGGAAAGACACCGGGGAGCTGTTTTTT. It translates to CASKRKTRGKDTGELFF.

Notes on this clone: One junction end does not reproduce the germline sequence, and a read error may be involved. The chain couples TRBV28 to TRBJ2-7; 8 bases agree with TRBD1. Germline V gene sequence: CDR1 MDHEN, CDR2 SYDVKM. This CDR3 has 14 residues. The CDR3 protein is CASSLLEFAGQVAF. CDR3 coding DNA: TGTGCCAGCAGTTTATTGGAGTTCGCGGGACAGGTTGCCTTC.

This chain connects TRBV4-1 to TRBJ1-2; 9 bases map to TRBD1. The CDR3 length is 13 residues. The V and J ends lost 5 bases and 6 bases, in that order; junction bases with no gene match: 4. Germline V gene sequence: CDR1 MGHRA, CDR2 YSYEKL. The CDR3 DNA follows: TGCGCCAGCAGCAACAGACAGGGGGATGGCTACACCTTC. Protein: CASSNRQGDGYTF.

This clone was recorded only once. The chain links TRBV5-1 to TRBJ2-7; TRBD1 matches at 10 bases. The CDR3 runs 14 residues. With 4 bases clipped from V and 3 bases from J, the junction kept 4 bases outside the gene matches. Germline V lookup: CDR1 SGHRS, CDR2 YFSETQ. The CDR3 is CASSRTGGNYEQYF. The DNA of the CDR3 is TGCGCCAGCAGCCGGACAGGGGGGAACTACGAGCAGTACTTC.

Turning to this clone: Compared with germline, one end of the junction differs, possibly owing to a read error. The chain's CDR3 is CSSSLVVAEETQYF. The CDR3 bases are TGTTCCAGCAGCTTAGTGGTGGCGGAAGAGACCCAGTACTTC. The chain is built from TRBV7-9 and TRBJ2-5; D remains ambiguous. The germline CDR1 and CDR2 sequences are SEHNR and FQNEAQ (reference sequence). The CDR3 spans 14 residues.

This CDR3 is CASSTSIAGELFF. CDR3 sequence (DNA): TGTGCCAGCAGCACGAGTATAGCCGGGGAGCTGTTTTTT. This chain joins TRBV11-2 and TRBJ2-2; D gene unclear. Germline CDR1 reads SGHAT; CDR2 reads FQNNGV. Deletions cut 5 bases from V and 6 bases from J, with 10 bases between. The CDR3 runs 13 residues.

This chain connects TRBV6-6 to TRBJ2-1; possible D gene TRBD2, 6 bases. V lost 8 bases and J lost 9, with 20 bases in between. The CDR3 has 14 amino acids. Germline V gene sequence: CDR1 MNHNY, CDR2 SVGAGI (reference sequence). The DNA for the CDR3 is TGTGCCAGCCTAAAAGCGGGCAGACAGTTTGAGCAGTTCTTC. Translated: CASLKAGRQFEQFF.

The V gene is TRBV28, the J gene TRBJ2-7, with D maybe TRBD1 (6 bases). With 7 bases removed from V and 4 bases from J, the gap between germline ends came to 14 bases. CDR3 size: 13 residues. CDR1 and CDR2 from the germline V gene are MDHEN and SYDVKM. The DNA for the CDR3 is TGTGCCAGCATCTCCGGGACAACGTACGAGCAGTACTTC. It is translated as CASISGTTYEQYF.

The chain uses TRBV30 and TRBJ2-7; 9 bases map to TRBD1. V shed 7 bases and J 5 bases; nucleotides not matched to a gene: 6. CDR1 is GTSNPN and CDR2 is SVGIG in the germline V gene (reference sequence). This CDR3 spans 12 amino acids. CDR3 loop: CALDRGYDEQYF. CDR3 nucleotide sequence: TGTGCCTTGGACAGGGGTTACGACGAGCAGTACTTC.

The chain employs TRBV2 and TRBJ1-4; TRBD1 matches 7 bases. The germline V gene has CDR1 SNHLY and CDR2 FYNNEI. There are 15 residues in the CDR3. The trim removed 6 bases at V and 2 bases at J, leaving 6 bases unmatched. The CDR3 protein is CASRVQGSTNEKLFF. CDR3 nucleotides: TGTGCCAGCAGGGTACAGGGGTCCACTAATGAAAAACTGTTTTTT.

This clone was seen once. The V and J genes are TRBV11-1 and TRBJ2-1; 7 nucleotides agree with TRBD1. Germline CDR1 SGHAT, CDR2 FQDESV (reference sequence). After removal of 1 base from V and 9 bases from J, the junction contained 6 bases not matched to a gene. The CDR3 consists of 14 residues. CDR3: CASSLEDRLVEQFF. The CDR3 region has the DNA TGTGCCAGCAGCTTAGAGGACAGGCTAGTTGAGCAGTTCTTC.

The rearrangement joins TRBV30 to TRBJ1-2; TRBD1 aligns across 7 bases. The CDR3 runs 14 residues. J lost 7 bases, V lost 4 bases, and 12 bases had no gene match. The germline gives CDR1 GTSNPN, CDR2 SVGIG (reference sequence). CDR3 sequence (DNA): TGTGCCTGGACCCCTAACGAGGGGGCGAGTGGCTACACCTTC. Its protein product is CAWTPNEGASGYTF.

DNA for the CDR3: TGTGCCAGCAGCTCACACAGGGGAGAGGAGAAATACGAGCAGTACTTC. Amino acids: CASSSHRGEEKYEQYF. V and J are TRBV21-1 and TRBJ2-7; the table assigns TRBD1, which was not confirmed against the DNA. TRBV21-1 is noted as a pseudogene. The CDR3 has 16 residues.

The CDR3 region has the DNA TGTGCCAGCTGCCCCTTCGCGGGAGTGCCAGATACGCAGTATTTT. As protein: CASCPFAGVPDTQYF. The chain combines TRBV27 with TRBJ2-3; 7 bases fit TRBD2. Per the germline V gene, CDR1 is MNHEY and CDR2 is SMNVEV (reference sequence). The CDR3 length is 15 residues. The trim removed 8 bases at V and 4 bases at J, leaving 12 bases unmatched.

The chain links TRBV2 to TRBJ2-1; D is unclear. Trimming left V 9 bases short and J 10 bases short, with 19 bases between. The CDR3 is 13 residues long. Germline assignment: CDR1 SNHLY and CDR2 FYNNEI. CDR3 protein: CARHPPGSSEQFF. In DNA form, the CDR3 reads TGTGCCAGACACCCCCCGGGTTCCTCCGAGCAGTTCTTC. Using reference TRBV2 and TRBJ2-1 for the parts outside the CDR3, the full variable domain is EPEVTQTPSHQVTQMGQEVILRCVPISNHLYFYWYRQILGQKVEFLVSFYNNEISEKSEIFDDQFSVERPDGSNFTLKIRSTKLEDSAMYFCARHPPGSSEQFFGPGTRLTVL.

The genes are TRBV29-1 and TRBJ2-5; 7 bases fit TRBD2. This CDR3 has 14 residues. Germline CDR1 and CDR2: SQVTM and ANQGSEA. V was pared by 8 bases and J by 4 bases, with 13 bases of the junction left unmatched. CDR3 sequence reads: CSLTVGGLSETQYF. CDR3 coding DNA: TGCAGCCTCACGGTGGGGGGGTTGTCAGAGACCCAGTACTTC.

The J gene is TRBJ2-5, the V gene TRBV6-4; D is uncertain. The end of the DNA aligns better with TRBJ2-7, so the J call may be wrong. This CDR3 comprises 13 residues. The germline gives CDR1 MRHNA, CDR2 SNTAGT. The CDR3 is CASSAETMGEQYF. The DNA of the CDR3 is TGTGCCAGCAGTGCCGAGACAATGGGCGAGCAGTACTTC.

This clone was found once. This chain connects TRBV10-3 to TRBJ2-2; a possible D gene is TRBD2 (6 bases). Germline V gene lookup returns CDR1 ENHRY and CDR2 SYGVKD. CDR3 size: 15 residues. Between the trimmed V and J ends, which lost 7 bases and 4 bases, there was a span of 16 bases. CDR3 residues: CAITVSGDGTGELFF. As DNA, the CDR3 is TGTGCCATCACCGTCTCGGGGGATGGCACCGGGGAGCTGTTTTTT.

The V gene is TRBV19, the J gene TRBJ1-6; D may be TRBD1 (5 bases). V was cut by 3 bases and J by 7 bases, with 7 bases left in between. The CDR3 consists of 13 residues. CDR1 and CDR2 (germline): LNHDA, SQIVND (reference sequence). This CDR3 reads CASSMGLNSPLHF. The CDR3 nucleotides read TGTGCCAGTAGTATGGGGCTGAATTCACCCCTCCACTTT.

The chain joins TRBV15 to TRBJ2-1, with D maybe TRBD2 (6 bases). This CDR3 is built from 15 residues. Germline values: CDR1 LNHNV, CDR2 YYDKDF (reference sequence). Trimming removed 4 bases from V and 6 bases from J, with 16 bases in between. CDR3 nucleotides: TGTGCCACCAGCAAGGTTGTGGGAGGACCCAATGAGCAGTTCTTC. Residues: CATSKVVGGPNEQFF.

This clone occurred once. CDR3 residues: CASSRGTGDSYEQYF. The CDR3 DNA reads as TGTGCCAGCAGTCGTGGGACTGGGGATTCCTACGAGCAGTACTTC. The chain joins TRBV28 to TRBJ2-7, with TRBD2 as a possible D gene (6 bases). CDR1 MDHEN and CDR2 SYDVKM come from the germline V gene. V was clipped by 5 bases and J by 1 base, with 15 bases between them. CDR3 size: 15 residues.

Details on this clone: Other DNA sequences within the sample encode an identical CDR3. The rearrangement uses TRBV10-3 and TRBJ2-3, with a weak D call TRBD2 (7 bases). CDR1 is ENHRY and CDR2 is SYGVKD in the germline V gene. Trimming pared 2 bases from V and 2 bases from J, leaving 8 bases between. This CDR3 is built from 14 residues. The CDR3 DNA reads TGTGCCATCAGTGAGGGGGGGGCCACAGATACGCAGTATTTT. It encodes CAISEGGATDTQYF.

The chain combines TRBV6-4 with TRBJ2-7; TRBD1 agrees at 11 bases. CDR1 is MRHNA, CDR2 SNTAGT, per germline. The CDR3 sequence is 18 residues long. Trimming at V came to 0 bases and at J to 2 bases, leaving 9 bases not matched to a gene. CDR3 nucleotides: TGTGCCAGCAGTGACTCAAGGGCCGGGACAGGGGGTCCCTACGAGCAGTACTTC. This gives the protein CASSDSRAGTGGPYEQYF.

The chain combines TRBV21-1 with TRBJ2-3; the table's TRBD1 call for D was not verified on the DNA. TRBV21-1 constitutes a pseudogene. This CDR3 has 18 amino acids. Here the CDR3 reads CASSKALPTGPPPDTQYF. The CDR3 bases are TGTGCCAGCAGCAAAGCGCTCCCGACAGGACCTCCACCAGATACGCAGTATTTT.